This T cell receptor (beta chain) was obtained from a study of cytomegalovirus exposure and HLA in healthy donors (dated by TCRdb to the late 2010s). The study in broad terms: In an earlier analysis of under 600 of the donors, 276 Gb of sequence data and about 110 million unique TCR beta sequences from some 170 million T cells were reported. Alongside the repertoire data, information on donor age, sex, ethnicity and CMV serostatus was compiled. To decide whether each TCR beta V gene segment behaved as functional or pseudogenic, an earlier analysis of some 600 of the donors relied on high-throughput TCR beta sequencing. The study used immunosequencing to profile the T cell repertoires of approximately 650 subjects and linked those repertoires to cytomegalovirus serostatus. The study aimed to test whether signatures of past pathogen exposure could be identified by cataloging public T cell receptors. The later analysis used no new phenotypic data to find candidate immune exposures, relying instead on TCR beta sequences and their occurrence across donors. Of the 300 to 500 genotyped donors, 70% to 90% were placed in the genetic ancestry cluster associated with self-reported Caucasian donors. An early release that covered about 640 HLA-typed donors contained about 300 gigabases of sequencing data and 65 million to 100 million unique TCR sequences. All discovery cohort repertoires had been generated using a single sequencing platform. In addition to the first cohort of 650 to 750 subjects, a separate validation cohort of under 150 different subjects was used. Among some 410 genotyped donors of the cohort, an average of roughly 230,000 unique TCR beta nucleotide sequences was sequenced per donor, of which 15% to 20% were non-productive. A later genetic analysis used genome-wide SNP genotypes for about three fifths of the 666 donors, treating that subset as a discovery cohort. Typing coverage differed by locus: A, B, C, DRB1 and DQB1 were typed in about 620-630 donors, DQA1 in approximately 520, DPA1 in roughly 590, and DPB1 in 472. Roughly 5 DR-DQ haplotypes were handled as single units for association and clustering, since linkage in the cohort was strong. Class I and class II HLA loci were covered by the typing at four-digit resolution. To study patterns of TCR occurrence, a later analysis re-analyzed previously published TCR beta repertoires from more than 550 donors and added high-resolution HLA genotyping. The study combined high-throughput TCR immunosequencing, statistical association of individual TCRs with disease status, and machine learning to predict cytomegalovirus infection status.

Libraries were constructed by the immunoSEQ multiplex PCR assay. For the multiplex PCR, a mixture combining 60 forward primers for TCR Vbeta segments and 13 reverse primers for TCR Jbeta segments was used. A multiplex PCR assay on genomic DNA amplified the CDR3 region of rearranged TCR beta genes. On the Illumina HiSeq System, the amplified TCR beta libraries were sequenced as 87-base-pair reads. Concerning the study's data processing: A later analysis tallied 75 million to 95 million unique TCR beta chains across the 666 repertoires, and about 10 million of those chains were shared by two or more donors. To remove PCR and sequencing errors, raw reads were error-corrected and collapsed into unique sequences using a nearest-neighbor algorithm that merged closely related sequences. To assign V, D and J gene segments, CDR3 sequences were aligned to IMGT reference sequences. For a sequence to be retained, at least a six-nucleotide match to both a V gene segment and a J gene segment was required. Rearrangements were classified as productive when the CDR3 lacked stop codons and remained in frame with V and J, and all other rearrangements were classified as non-productive. Following IMGT convention, CDR3 was defined as the stretch from the second conserved V-encoded cysteine to the conserved J-encoded phenylalanine. In an earlier analysis of just under 600 of the donors, sequences lacking an unambiguous match to a single V gene segment were excluded. In an earlier analysis of roughly 500 of the donors, V segments were called functional above 56.7% productive rearrangements and were called segregating when the between-donor standard deviation exceeded 5%. To diagnose cytomegalovirus status from the catalog of TCR beta chain sequences, a statistical classification framework was built. In a later analysis, V and J genes were assigned by comparing TCR nucleotide sequences against IMGT/GENE-DB human TR gene sequences. A later analysis assigned CDR3 sequences and most-parsimonious VDJ recombination scenarios with the TCRdist pipeline. In a later analysis, each TCR beta chain was defined by its CDR3 amino acid sequence together with its V-gene family, and reads lacking a unique V-gene family were excluded. A later analysis removed 450 to 600 highly shared, low-generation-probability nucleotide sequences to deal with suspected cross-contamination and a sequencing artifact. A later analysis calculated a clonal expansion index for each public chain from normalized within-repertoire ranks of inferred template counts. A later analysis computed generation probabilities with a VDJ recombination model fitted to out-of-frame rearrangements, and checked the results against IGoR. In a later analysis, hypergeometric tests were used to score TCR-TCR, TCR-HLA and TCR-CMV co-occurrence, with a repertoire-size bias correction applied to TCR pairs. To estimate false discovery rates, a later analysis permuted the HLA or CMV assignments 20 times. In a later analysis, co-occurring TCRs were grouped using DBSCAN, and TCRdist sequence similarity was added for clustering within HLA-allele-positive subsets. Repertoires with fewer than 30,000 or more than 120,000 public chains, plus five repertoires with anomalous nucleotide sharing, were excluded from co-occurrence clustering. TCRdb carries this immuneACCESS record with in-frame sequences only. Its versions omit some clonotypes, under half of them owing to an unresolved V gene in the studies checked, with the rest unexplained. That table is the source of V, J and clone size, and D and trimming were worked out from the DNA. This sample comprises roughly 98,000 clones, roughly 81% of them detected only once. The ten largest clones represent roughly 1.5% of the sample.

The cohort comprised 666 healthy bone marrow donors. At the time of sampling, every cohort member was nominally healthy, though immune exposures that went unrecorded were likely present. The donor tested CMV seronegative and was one of the 352 seronegative cohort members. Every donor gave a peripheral blood sample, and the peripheral blood mononuclear cells from that sample were used for TCR beta sequencing. Genomic DNA was extracted from the blood cell samples with the Qiagen DNeasy Blood Extraction Kit. What the study reported, not specific to this receptor: A cluster of highly shared sequence variants was judged likely to represent a technical artifact of the sequencing pipeline. The presence/absence analyses assumed that sequencing depth was roughly uniform across donors, and that assumption may not be true. A later analysis associated about 18,000 TCR beta sequences with specific HLA alleles at a false discovery rate of 0.05. The study gave a list of 150 to 200 TCR beta chains associated with cytomegalovirus. The authors suggested that the approach could potentially be extended to other disease states and immunological phenotypes. Because HLA typing was unavailable for some donors at each locus, only the typed subset was used in association tests. Assigning TCR associations to individual alleles was difficult when HLA alleles, especially DR and DQ, strongly co-occurred. Across donors, most TCR sequences were observed very rarely, whereas some public TCRs were present in many individuals. The classifier was reported to diagnose cytomegalovirus status with high specificity and sensitivity in both the original cohort and the validation cohort. The 87-base-pair reads could not distinguish some IMGT-functional V segments, including TRBV6-2 and TRBV6-3, so those segments were excluded. In an earlier analysis of about 600 of the donors, most TCR beta V segments appeared in productive rearrangements about 90% or about 30% of the time, broadly matching IMGT annotations. A later analysis found that TCR association rates varied across HLA loci, with DRB1 alleles showing the most associated TCRs and HLA-C alleles the fewest. According to a later analysis, parvovirus B19, influenza, CMV and Epstein-Barr virus appeared linked to several top co-occurrence clusters. Correlated functional status among segregating V segments might reflect linkage disequilibrium, but an unknown experimental factor could not be ruled out. A further reported finding was that TCR beta sequences accurately predicted the HLA-A and HLA-B alleles for most subjects in the first cohort. A later genetic analysis reported fewer N-insertions in productive TCRs among donors in an Asian-associated ancestry cluster than the approximately 700-donor mean. In a later analysis, most CMV-associated TCR beta chains were found to appear HLA-restricted, with HLA associations seemingly driven largely by CMV exposure. In a later genetic analysis, a missense DCLRE1C variant was associated with V-gene and J-gene trimming of TCR beta chains, and the association was replicated in an independent cohort. Compared with equally common non-associated chains, HLA-associated TCR beta chains in a later analysis were more clonally expanded and had lower generation probabilities. This cohort had only TCR beta chains sequenced, and the lack of alpha or paired-chain data limited which features could be detected. A few of the identified cytomegalovirus-associated TCR beta chains were confirmed in vitro to be specific for cytomegalovirus antigens. Immune exposure information for the cohort was limited to CMV serostatus. Some 15 rarely observed V segments, including chromosome 9 orphons, were excluded from the earlier analysis of several hundred of the donors because counts were too low.

On this clone itself: The clone's antigen remains unknown. Within one base of it there is no much larger clone, and no base qualities were kept.

The CDR3 spans 12 residues, from the cysteine through the phenylalanine. Only the CDR3 DNA is retained, 36 bases long and in frame from the first base. V was cut back by 2 bases and J by 7 bases, leaving a gap of 5 bases between them. According to the germline V gene, CDR1 reads SGHNT and CDR2 reads YENEEA. The TCR sequence derives from a man aged 35-49 years in good health and CMV-seronegative. Sequencing was carried out using PBMCs. Recombination linked TRBV11-3 to TRBJ2-2; the D gene identity is not certain. In nucleotide form, the sequence is TGTGCCAGCAGCTTAACGGGCGGGGAGCTGTTTTTT. Its translation reads: CASSLTGGELFF.